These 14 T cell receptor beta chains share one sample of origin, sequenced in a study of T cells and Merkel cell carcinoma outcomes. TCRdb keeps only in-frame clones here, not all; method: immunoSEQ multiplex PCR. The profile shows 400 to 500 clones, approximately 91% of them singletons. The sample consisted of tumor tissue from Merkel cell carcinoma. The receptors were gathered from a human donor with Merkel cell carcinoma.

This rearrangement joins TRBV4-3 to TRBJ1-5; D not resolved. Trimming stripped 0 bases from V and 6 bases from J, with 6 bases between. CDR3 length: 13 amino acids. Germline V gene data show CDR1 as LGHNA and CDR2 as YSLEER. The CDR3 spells CASSQDLGQPQHF. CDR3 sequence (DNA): TGCGCCAGCAGCCAAGATTTAGGTCAGCCCCAGCATTTT.

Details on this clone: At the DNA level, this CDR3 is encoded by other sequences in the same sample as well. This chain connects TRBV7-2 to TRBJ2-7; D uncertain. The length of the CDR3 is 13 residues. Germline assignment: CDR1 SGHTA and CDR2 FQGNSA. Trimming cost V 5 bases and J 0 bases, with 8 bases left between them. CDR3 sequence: CASSPPSSYEQYF. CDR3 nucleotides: TGTGCCAGCAGCCCACCCAGCTCCTACGAGCAGTACTTC.

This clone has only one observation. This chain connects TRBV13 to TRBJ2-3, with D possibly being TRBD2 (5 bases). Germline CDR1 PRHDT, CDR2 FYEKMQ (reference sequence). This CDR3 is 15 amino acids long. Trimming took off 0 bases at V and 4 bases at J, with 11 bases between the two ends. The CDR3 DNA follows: TGTGCCAGCAGCTTAGGCCTAGCTGGTTCAGATACGCAGTATTTT. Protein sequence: CASSLGLAGSDTQYF.

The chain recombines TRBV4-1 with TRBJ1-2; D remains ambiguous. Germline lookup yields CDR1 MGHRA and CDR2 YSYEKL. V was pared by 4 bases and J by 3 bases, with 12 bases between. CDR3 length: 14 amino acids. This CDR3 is CASSLQQTYYGYTF. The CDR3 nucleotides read TGCGCCAGCAGCCTCCAGCAGACCTACTATGGCTACACCTTC.

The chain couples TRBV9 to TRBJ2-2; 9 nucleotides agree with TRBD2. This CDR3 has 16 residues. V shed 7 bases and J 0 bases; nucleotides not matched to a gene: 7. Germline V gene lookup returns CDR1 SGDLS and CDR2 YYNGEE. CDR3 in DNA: TGTGCCAGCGGGTGGCGGGGGGGTTCGAACACCGGGGAGCTGTTTTTT. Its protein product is CASGWRGGSNTGELFF.

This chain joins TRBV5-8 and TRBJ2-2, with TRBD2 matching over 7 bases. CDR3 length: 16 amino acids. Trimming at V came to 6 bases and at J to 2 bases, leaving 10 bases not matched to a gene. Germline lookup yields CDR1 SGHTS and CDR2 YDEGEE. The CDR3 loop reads CASNLAPSGNTGELFF. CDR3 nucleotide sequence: TGTGCCAGCAACCTAGCGCCTAGCGGAAACACCGGGGAGCTGTTTTTT. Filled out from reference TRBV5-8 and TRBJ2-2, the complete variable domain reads EAGVTQSPTHLIKTRGQQATLRCSPISGHTSVYWYQQALGLGLQFLLWYDEGEERNRGNFPPRFSGRQFPNYSSELNVNALELEDSALYLCASNLAPSGNTGELFFGEGSRLTVL.

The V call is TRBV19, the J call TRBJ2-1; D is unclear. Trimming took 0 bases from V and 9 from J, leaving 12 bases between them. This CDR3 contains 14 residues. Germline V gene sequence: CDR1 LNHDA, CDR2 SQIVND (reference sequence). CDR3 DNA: TGTGCCAGTAGTATAGAAAACTTTGCTATTGAGCAGTTCTTC. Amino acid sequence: CASSIENFAIEQFF.

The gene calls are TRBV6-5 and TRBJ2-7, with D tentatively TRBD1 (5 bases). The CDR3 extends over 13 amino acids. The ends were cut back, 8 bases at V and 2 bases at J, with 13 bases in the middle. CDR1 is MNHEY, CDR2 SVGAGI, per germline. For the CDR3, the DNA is TGTGCCAGCGGGTGGGGCGGACCCTACGAGCAGTACTTC. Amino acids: CASGWGGPYEQYF.

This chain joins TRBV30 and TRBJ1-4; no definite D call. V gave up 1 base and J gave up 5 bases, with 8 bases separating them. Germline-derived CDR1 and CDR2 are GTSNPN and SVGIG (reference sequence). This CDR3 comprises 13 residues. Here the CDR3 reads CAWSGSLNEKLFF. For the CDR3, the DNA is TGTGCCTGGAGTGGCAGTTTGAATGAAAAACTGTTTTTT.

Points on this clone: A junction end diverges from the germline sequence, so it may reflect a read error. CDR3 sequence (DNA): TGTGCCAGCAGCCCCCCGTCTAGATACGAGCAATACTTC. Translated: CASSPPSRYEQYF. The chain employs TRBV7-2 and TRBJ2-7; the D is unclear. The CDR3 extends over 13 amino acids. In germline, CDR1 is SGHTA, CDR2 FQGNSA.

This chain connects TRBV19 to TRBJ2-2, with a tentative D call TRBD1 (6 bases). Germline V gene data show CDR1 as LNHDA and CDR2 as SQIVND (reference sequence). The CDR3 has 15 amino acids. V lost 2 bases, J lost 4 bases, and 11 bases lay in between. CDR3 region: CASSINPGVTGELFF. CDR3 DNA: TGTGCCAGTAGTATAAACCCAGGGGTCACCGGGGAGCTGTTTTTT.

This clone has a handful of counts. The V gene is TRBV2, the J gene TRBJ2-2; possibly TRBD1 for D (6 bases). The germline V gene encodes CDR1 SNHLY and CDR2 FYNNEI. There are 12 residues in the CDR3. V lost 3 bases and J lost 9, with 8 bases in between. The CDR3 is CASSDRGWELFF. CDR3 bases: TGTGCCAGCAGTGACAGGGGTTGGGAGCTGTTTTTT.

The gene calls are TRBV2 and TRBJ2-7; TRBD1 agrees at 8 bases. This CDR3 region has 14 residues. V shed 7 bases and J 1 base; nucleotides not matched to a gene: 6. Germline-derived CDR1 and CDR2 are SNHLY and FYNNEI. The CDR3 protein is CASKPDRVSYEQYF. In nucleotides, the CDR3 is TGTGCCAGCAAACCGGACAGGGTTTCCTACGAGCAGTACTTC.

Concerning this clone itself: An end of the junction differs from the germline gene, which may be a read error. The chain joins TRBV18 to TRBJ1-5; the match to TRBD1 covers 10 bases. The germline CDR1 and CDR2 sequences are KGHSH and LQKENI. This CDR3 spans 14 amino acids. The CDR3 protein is CASSPTGGKQPQHF. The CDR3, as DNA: TGTGCCAGCTCGCCGACAGGGGGCAAGCAGCCCCAGCATTTT.